Listed here are 30 T cell receptor beta chains from one sample, sequenced in a study of T-cell reconstitution after alpha-beta-depleted transplantation in children. The authors prepared the TCRbeta library with unique molecular identifiers. Using its own MiXCR run on the PCR reads, TCRdb lists one record per CDR3 protein. The repertoire holds some 78,000 distinct CDR3 sequences, with about 14% as singletons. This material consisted of PBMCs, mostly from graft donor cells, taken 180 days after TCRalphabeta/CD19-depleted stem cell transplant. The receptors derive from a male patient aged 2 to 10 who had a stem cell transplant for acute lymphoblastic leukemia, so the T cells may come from the graft donor.

The genes are TRBV5-6 and TRBJ2-7; D possibly corresponds to TRBD1 (5 bases). CDR3 length: 14 amino acids. Germline CDR1 reads SGHDT; CDR2 reads YYEEEE. V was pared by 2 bases and J by 2 bases, with 11 bases between. This chain's CDR3 is CASSFMAGTYEQYF. The DNA for the CDR3 is TGTGCCAGCAGCTTTATGGCAGGGACCTACGAGCAGTACTTC.

This clonotype was seen at least ten times. The V gene is TRBV10-3, the J gene TRBJ2-7; 7 nucleotides align to TRBD1. V shed 10 bases and J 3 bases; nucleotides not matched to a gene: 9. The length of the CDR3 is 13 residues. Germline V gene data show CDR1 as ENHRY and CDR2 as SYGVKD. This CDR3 is CATYTGELYEQYF. The DNA for the CDR3 is TGTGCCACCTATACAGGGGAACTCTACGAGCAGTACTTC.

The CDR3 protein is CASSQELGGLPRDEQFF. CDR3 bases: TGCGCCAGCAGCCAAGAACTGGGGGGGCTTCCTAGGGATGAGCAGTTCTTC. The V call is TRBV4-3, the J call TRBJ2-1; weak D call: TRBD2 (7 bases). Trimming took off 0 bases at V and 8 bases at J, with 20 bases between the two ends. The CDR3 has 17 residues. CDR1 LGHNA and CDR2 YSLEER come from the germline V gene.

This clonotype was detected a few times. The chain carries TRBV9 and TRBJ2-7; weak D call: TRBD2 (7 bases). The germline V gene has CDR1 SGDLS and CDR2 YYNGEE. Trimming pared 0 bases from V and 3 bases from J, leaving 10 bases between. CDR3 length: 14 amino acids. The CDR3 sequence: CASSVGGGGYEQYF. CDR3 sequence (DNA): TGTGCCAGCAGCGTAGGGGGAGGGGGCTACGAGCAGTACTTC. Supplemented by reference TRBV9 and TRBJ2-7, the full variable domain reads DSGVTQTPKHLITATGQRVTLRCSPRSGDLSVYWYQQSLDQGLQFLIQYYNGEERAKGNILERFSAQQFPDLHSELNLSSLELGDSALYFCASSVGGGGYEQYFGPGTRLTVT.

In its sample, this clonotype was seen once. The chain joins TRBV7-2 to TRBJ1-3; no clear D gene. V was cut by 8 bases and J by 0 bases, with 17 bases left in between. Germline CDR1 SGHTA, CDR2 FQGNSA. This CDR3 contains 16 residues. The CDR3 reads CASGDWHKHSGNTIYF. The DNA of the CDR3 is TGTGCCAGCGGTGATTGGCACAAACACTCTGGAAACACCATATATTTT.

The DNA for the CDR3 is TGTGCCAGCAGCAAAGGGGAGGGACGGAGATACGAGCAGTACTTC. It yields the protein CASSKGEGRRYEQYF. This chain uses TRBV21-1 with TRBJ2-7; the D call of TRBD2 is as the table states it, not checked on the DNA. TRBV21-1 constitutes a pseudogene. This CDR3 contains 15 residues.

This clonotype was counted many times. This chain connects TRBV5-1 to TRBJ2-2; TRBD1 matches at 8 bases. Germline loops: CDR1 SGHRS, CDR2 YFSETQ. The ends lost 4 bases at V and 9 bases at J; junction bases unmatched: 17. The CDR3 contains 17 residues. DNA for the CDR3: TGCGCCAGCAGCGTACGTACAGGACAGGGACGTTACCGGGAGCTGTTTTTT. Its translation is CASSVRTGQGRYRELFF.

V is TRBV25-1 and J is TRBJ1-2; 11 nucleotides agree with TRBD1. The germline V gene encodes CDR1 MGHDK and CDR2 SYGVNS. With V trimmed by 7 bases and J by 6 bases, 7 bases remained unmatched. This CDR3 spans 14 amino acids. CDR3 DNA: TGTGCCAGCAAGGACAGGGGGCGGGTAAATGGCTACACCTTC. Residues: CASKDRGRVNGYTF.

This clonotype was detected many times. The chain combines TRBV5-1 with TRBJ2-5, with TRBD2 as a possible D gene (5 bases). This CDR3 is 14 amino acids long. Deletions cut 3 bases from V and 2 bases from J, with 11 bases between. CDR1 SGHRS and CDR2 YFSETQ come from the germline V gene. CDR3 protein: CASSSSGIQETQYF. The CDR3 DNA reads TGCGCCAGCAGCTCGTCGGGGATACAAGAGACCCAGTACTTC.

This clonotype turned up a few times. The chain carries TRBV20-1 and TRBJ2-5; D ambiguous. CDR1 is DFQATT and CDR2 is SNEGSKA in the germline V gene (reference sequence). This CDR3 contains 14 residues. V was pared by 6 bases and J by 2 bases, with 16 bases between. This CDR3 is CSAHRMGIQETQYF. In DNA form, the CDR3 reads TGCAGTGCCCATAGGATGGGAATTCAAGAGACCCAGTACTTC.

The table lists this clonotype with a few counts. V usage is TRBV4-3 and J usage is TRBJ2-1; D tentatively reads TRBD1 or TRBD2 (5 bases each). The V gene lost 0 bases and the J gene lost 6 bases, with 15 bases spanning the gap. Germline CDR1 is LGHNA and CDR2 is YSLEER. The CDR3 runs 16 residues. The CDR3 loop is CASSQDWAYGANEQFF. In DNA form, the CDR3 reads TGCGCCAGCAGCCAAGATTGGGCCTACGGGGCCAATGAGCAGTTCTTC.

This clonotype was seen a few times. The J gene is TRBJ1-2, the V gene TRBV6-6, with TRBD1 identical over 10 bases. This CDR3 has 13 amino acids. Germline V gives CDR1 MNHNY, CDR2 SVGAGI (reference sequence). Losses at the gene ends were 6 bases for V and 6 bases for J; bases not matched to a gene: 4. CDR3 in amino acids: CASSPTGGHGYTF. The DNA of the CDR3 is TGTGCCAGCAGCCCGACAGGGGGCCATGGCTACACCTTC.

This clonotype appeared a few times. The rearrangement joins TRBV5-6 to TRBJ1-2; D is possibly TRBD1 (6 bases). Germline-derived CDR1 and CDR2 are SGHDT and YYEEEE. The CDR3 extends over 12 amino acids. The ends were cut back, 0 bases at V and 8 bases at J, with 8 bases in the middle. The CDR3 here is CASSLGGLGYTF. The CDR3 DNA sequence: TGTGCCAGCAGCTTGGGGGGGCTCGGCTACACCTTC.

The rearrangement uses TRBV4-3 and TRBJ1-4; 7 bases line up with TRBD1. The CDR3 covers 17 residues. CDR1 and CDR2 (germline): LGHNA, YSLEER. Trimming removed 2 bases from V and 6 bases from J; junction bases left unmatched: 12. In DNA, the CDR3 is TGCGCCAGCAGCCAAAGAAACCCCGGGACAGTTTATGAAAAACTGTTTTTT. Its translation is CASSQRNPGTVYEKLFF.

This clonotype appeared many times. The limits of the CDR3 on the DNA are not certain, so only TCRdb's listed CDR3 is given. This chain joins TRBV12-3 or TRBV12-4 and TRBJ1-6; the table's D call TRBD1 went unverified against the DNA. A total of 14 residues make up the CDR3, ends included. The CDR3 sequence is CASSFGEGGSPLHF.

The rearrangement uses TRBV27 and TRBJ2-7; 8 nucleotides line up with TRBD2. This CDR3 has 14 residues. Trimming removed 8 bases from V and 7 bases from J; junction bases left unmatched: 13. From germline, CDR1 is MNHEY and CDR2 SMNVEV (reference sequence). Here the CDR3 reads CASSGGGGLTEQYF. CDR3 nucleotide sequence: TGTGCCAGCTCGGGAGGGGGAGGCCTTACTGAGCAGTACTTC.

In this sample, this clonotype turned up once. This may be a read error: a much more frequent sequence differs by one nucleotide. The chain has TRBV6-2 or TRBV6-3 and TRBJ1-2; D might be TRBD1 (5 bases). The CDR3 has 14 residues. The V gene's germline CDR1 is MNHEY and CDR2 SVGEGT. CDR3 nucleotide sequence: TGTGCCAACAGTTACTCGAGTAGGGGCGACGGCTACACCTTC. Translating gives CANSYSSRGDGYTF.

This clonotype was recorded at least ten times. The chain links TRBV7-3 to TRBJ2-1; D call uncertain. The germline V gene encodes CDR1 SGHTA and CDR2 FQGTGA. V was shortened by 2 bases and J by 8 bases, with 10 bases between the two germline ends. This CDR3 is built from 13 residues. The chain's CDR3 is CASSLVPRDEQFF. In DNA, the CDR3 is TGTGCCAGCAGCTTAGTTCCACGGGATGAGCAGTTCTTC.

The CDR3 loop reads CASSVAGLPHYEQYF. DNA of the CDR3: TGTGCCAGCAGCGTAGCGGGCTTACCTCACTACGAGCAGTACTTC. The rearrangement uses TRBV9 and TRBJ2-7; D is uncertain. Germline CDR1 is SGDLS and CDR2 is YYNGEE. The CDR3 spans 15 residues. Trimming pared 0 bases from V and 3 bases from J, leaving 13 bases between. Using reference TRBV9 and TRBJ2-7 for the parts outside the CDR3, the full variable domain is DSGVTQTPKHLITATGQRVTLRCSPRSGDLSVYWYQQSLDQGLQFLIQYYNGEERAKGNILERFSAQQFPDLHSELNLSSLELGDSALYFCASSVAGLPHYEQYFGPGTRLTVT.

This clonotype was observed a handful of times. The chain has TRBV7-6 and TRBJ1-2; 9 bases align to TRBD1. The CDR3 has 15 residues. CDR1 SGHVS and CDR2 FNYEAQ come from the germline V gene. V lost 5 bases, J lost 4 bases, and 8 bases stayed unmatched. This CDR3 reads CASSPGTGQSYGYTF. The CDR3 DNA reads as TGTGCCAGCAGCCCCGGGACAGGGCAAAGCTATGGCTACACCTTC.

This clonotype has only a few counts. This chain links TRBV6-1 with TRBJ2-1, with D possibly matching TRBD1 (6 bases). Trimming took off 4 bases at V and 4 bases at J, with 11 bases between the two ends. Germline values: CDR1 MNHNS, CDR2 SASEGT. The CDR3 runs to 14 residues. CDR3 sequence (DNA): TGTGCCAGCAGTGGAAGGGGACATTACAATGAGCAGTTCTTC. Protein: CASSGRGHYNEQFF.

This sequence joins TRBV6-1 and TRBJ2-1; 14 nucleotides align to TRBD2. The ends lost 6 bases at V and 8 bases at J; junction bases unmatched: 3. Germline CDR1 is MNHNS and CDR2 is SASEGT. The CDR3 totals 14 residues. The CDR3 coding sequence is TGTGCCAGCAGGGGGACTAGCGGGAGATATGAGCAGTTCTTC. This encodes CASRGTSGRYEQFF.

This clonotype occurred many times. This chain links TRBV20-1 with TRBJ1-2; D uncertain. The V end was cut by 1 base, the J end by 5 bases, with 5 bases between. The CDR3 consists of 11 residues. Germline V lookup: CDR1 DFQATT, CDR2 SNEGSKA (reference sequence). CDR3: CSARASYGYTF. The CDR3 nucleotides read TGCAGTGCTAGAGCTTCTTATGGCTACACCTTC.

There are a few counts of this clonotype. V usage is TRBV4-3 and J usage is TRBJ2-3; 8 nucleotides agree with TRBD2. CDR1 is LGHNA and CDR2 is YSLEER in the germline V gene. V shed 7 bases, J shed 2 bases, and the junction held 5 bases outside the gene matches. The CDR3 is made up of 14 amino acids. The CDR3 protein is CASTRGGSTDTQYF. As DNA, the CDR3 is TGCGCCAGCACCCGGGGGGGTTCCACAGATACGCAGTATTTT.

This clonotype was detected many times. The chain couples TRBV20-1 to TRBJ1-5; maybe TRBD1 (6 bases). The V gene lost 3 bases and the J gene lost 8 bases, with 20 bases spanning the gap. The CDR3 covers 15 residues. Germline CDR1 reads DFQATT; CDR2 reads SNEGSKA (reference sequence). The CDR3: CSASPPRGDREPQHF. The CDR3 nucleotides are TGCAGTGCTAGCCCCCCCAGGGGAGATAGAGAGCCCCAGCATTTT.

This clonotype has more than one count but fewer than ten. The chain carries TRBV20-1 and TRBJ2-7; D is unclear. CDR1 is DFQATT and CDR2 is SNEGSKA in the germline V gene (reference sequence). CDR3 length: 13 amino acids. Trimming cost V 0 bases and J 5 bases, with 11 bases left between them. CDR3 in DNA: TGCAGTGCTAGAGATACCCCCCCGGACGAGCAGTACTTC. Its translation is CSARDTPPDEQYF.

This clonotype showed up just a few times. The chain combines TRBV29-1 with TRBJ2-5; unclear D gene. From germline, CDR1 is SQVTM and CDR2 ANQGSEA. V lost 4 bases, J lost 4 bases, and 7 bases lay in between. This CDR3 region has 11 residues. Here the CDR3 reads CSVGTGETQYF. The CDR3 DNA is TGCAGCGTTGGGACGGGAGAGACCCAGTACTTC.

This clonotype came up a few times. In DNA form, the CDR3 reads TGTGCCAGCTCACCTGGACAGGGGGGACTCTACGAGCAGTACTTC. It yields the protein CASSPGQGGLYEQYF. This sequence joins TRBV18 and TRBJ2-7; 10 nucleotides align to TRBD1. Losses at the gene ends were 3 bases for V and 3 bases for J; bases not matched to a gene: 5. Germline values: CDR1 KGHSH, CDR2 LQKENI. This CDR3 spans 15 amino acids.

This chain connects TRBV29-1 to TRBJ2-5; D perhaps matches TRBD2 (5 bases). The V end was cut by 4 bases, the J end by 3 bases, with 9 bases between. Germline V gives CDR1 SQVTM, CDR2 ANQGSEA. This CDR3 comprises 12 residues. The CDR3 DNA reads TGCAGCGTTGGCCCGGGGAAAGAGACCCAGTACTTC. Protein product: CSVGPGKETQYF. Full variable domain (rest looked up from reference TRBV29-1 and TRBJ2-5): SAVISQKPSRDICQRGTSLTIQCQVDSQVTMMFWYRQQPGQSLTLIATANQGSEATYESGFVIDKFPISRPNLTFSTLTVSNMSPEDSSIYLCSVGPGKETQYFGPGTRLLVL.

The chain links TRBV7-9 to TRBJ2-5, with D maybe TRBD2 (7 bases). Trimming removed 5 bases from V and 5 bases from J, with 21 bases in between. The CDR3 has 16 residues. Germline CDR1 reads SEHNR; CDR2 reads FQNEAQ (reference sequence). Here the CDR3 DNA reads TGTGCCAGCAGCCATTCGTGGGGGGGCGCCGGGGAGACCCAGTACTTC. Translating gives CASSHSWGGAGETQYF.